The source of this T cell receptor beta chain is a study of tumor-infiltrating lymphocytes in primary liver carcinoma. The overall study: Spanning 4.2 to 10 cm, the tumors were T1-T3 N0M0. Study results and caveats: Tumor region pairs overlapped more than did tumor-adjacent and tumor-blood pairs.

A primer matching the constant region was used to make TCR beta cDNA from 500 ng of total RNA. Each TCR beta library was derived from three nested multiplex PCR rounds that employed slightly modified ARM-PCR. In the first two PCR rounds, TRBV1-TRBV30 forward primers were paired with a C-beta reverse primer, and each round lasted 10 cycles. One entry per CDR3 protein results from TCRdb running MiXCR on the multiplex PCR reads. Among approximately 80,000 distinct CDR3 sequences listed, around 66% were seen once. To note about this clonotype: The antigen is unknown.

From 20-30 mg of unsorted bulk tissue, DNA and RNA were co-extracted together. In germline, CDR1 is MNHEY, CDR2 SVGEGT. J was trimmed by 3 bases and V by 4 bases; bases with no gene match: 12. The CDR3 covers 17 residues. The chain is built from TRBV6-2 or TRBV6-3 and TRBJ2-7; 10 positions match TRBD2. This TCR came from a man aged 35 to 55 with primary liver carcinoma and hepatitis B virus infection. Specimen: tumor-adjacent normal liver tissue. The CDR3 sequence is CASSCSFGLAEDYEQYF. As DNA, the CDR3 is TGTGCCAGCAGTTGCTCTTTTGGACTAGCGGAAGACTACGAGCAGTACTTC.